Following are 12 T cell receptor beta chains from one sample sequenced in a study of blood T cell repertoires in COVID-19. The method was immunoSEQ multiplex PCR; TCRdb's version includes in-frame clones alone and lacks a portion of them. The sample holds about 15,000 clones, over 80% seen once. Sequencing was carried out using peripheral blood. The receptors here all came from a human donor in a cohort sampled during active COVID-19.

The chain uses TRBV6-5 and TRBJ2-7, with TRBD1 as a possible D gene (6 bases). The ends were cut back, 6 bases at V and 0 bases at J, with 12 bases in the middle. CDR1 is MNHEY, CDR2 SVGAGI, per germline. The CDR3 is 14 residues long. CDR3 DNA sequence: TGTGCCAGCAGACGGGACACGACCTCCTACGAGCAGTACTTC. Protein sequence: CASRRDTTSYEQYF.

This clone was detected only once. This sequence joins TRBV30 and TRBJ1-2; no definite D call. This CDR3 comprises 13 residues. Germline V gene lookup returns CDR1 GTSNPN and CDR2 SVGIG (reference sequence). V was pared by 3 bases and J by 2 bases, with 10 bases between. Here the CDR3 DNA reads TGTGCCTGGAGCCTGTATCCCAACTATGGCTACACCTTC. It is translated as CAWSLYPNYGYTF.

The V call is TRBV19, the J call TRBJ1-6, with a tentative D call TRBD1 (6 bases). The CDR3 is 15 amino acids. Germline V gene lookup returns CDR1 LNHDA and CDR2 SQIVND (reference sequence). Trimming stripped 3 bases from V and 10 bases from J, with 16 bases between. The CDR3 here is CASSILDSLGSPLHF. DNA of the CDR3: TGTGCCAGTAGTATTCTGGACAGTTTGGGGTCACCCCTCCACTTT.

The CDR3 DNA sequence: TGTGCCAGCAGTTACTTATTAGCGGGGGTCCCATACGAGCAGTACTTC. This translates into CASSYLLAGVPYEQYF. The J gene is TRBJ2-7, the V gene TRBV6-6; 9 bases line up with TRBD2. Germline V CDR1 and CDR2: MNHNY, SVGAGI (reference sequence). V lost 1 base and J lost 4; bases outside the gene matches: 8. The CDR3 consists of 16 residues.

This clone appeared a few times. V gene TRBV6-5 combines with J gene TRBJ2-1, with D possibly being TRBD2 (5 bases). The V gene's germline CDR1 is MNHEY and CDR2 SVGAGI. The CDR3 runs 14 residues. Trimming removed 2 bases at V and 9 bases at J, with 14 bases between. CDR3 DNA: TGTGCCAGCAGTTACGAGTCTAGCTGGGTTGAGCAGTTCTTC. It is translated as CASSYESSWVEQFF.

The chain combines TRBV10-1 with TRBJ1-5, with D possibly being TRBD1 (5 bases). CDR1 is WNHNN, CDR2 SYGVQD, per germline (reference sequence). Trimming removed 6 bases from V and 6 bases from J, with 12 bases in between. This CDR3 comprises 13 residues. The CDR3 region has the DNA TGCGCCAGCAGCGCCGGGGGGTTTCAGCCCCAGCATTTT. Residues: CASSAGGFQPQHF.

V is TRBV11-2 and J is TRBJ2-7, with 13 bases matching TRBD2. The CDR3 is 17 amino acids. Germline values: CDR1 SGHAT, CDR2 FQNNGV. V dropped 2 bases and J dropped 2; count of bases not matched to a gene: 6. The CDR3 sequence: CASSLTSGRAFPYEQYF. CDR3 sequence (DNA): TGTGCCAGCAGCTTAACTAGCGGGAGGGCCTTCCCCTACGAGCAGTACTTC.

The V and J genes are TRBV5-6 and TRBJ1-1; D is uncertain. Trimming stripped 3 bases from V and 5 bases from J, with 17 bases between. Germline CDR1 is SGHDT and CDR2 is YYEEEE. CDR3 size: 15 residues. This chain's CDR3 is CASSWVKAGGTEAFF. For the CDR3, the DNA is TGTGCCAGCAGCTGGGTCAAGGCAGGAGGAACTGAAGCTTTCTTT.

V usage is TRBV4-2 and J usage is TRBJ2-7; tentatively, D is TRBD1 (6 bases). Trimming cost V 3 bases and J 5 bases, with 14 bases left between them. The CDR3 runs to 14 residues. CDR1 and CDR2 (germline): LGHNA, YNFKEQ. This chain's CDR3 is CASSQGTHRDEQYF. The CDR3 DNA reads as TGTGCCAGCAGCCAGGGGACCCACAGGGACGAGCAGTACTTC.

The CDR3 coding sequence is TGTGCCAGCAGCTTTGGAGCGGGTTCACCCCTCCACTTT. It is translated as CASSFGAGSPLHF. V usage is TRBV7-9 and J usage is TRBJ1-6; no clear D gene. The CDR3 loop spans 13 amino acids. The V gene lost 3 bases and the J gene lost 9 bases, with 9 bases spanning the gap. Germline V CDR1 and CDR2: SEHNR, FQNEAQ (reference sequence).

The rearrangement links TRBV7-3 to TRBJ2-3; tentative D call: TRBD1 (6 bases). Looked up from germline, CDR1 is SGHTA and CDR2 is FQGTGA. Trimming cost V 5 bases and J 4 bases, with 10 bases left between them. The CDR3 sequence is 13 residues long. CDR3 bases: TGTGCCAGCAGCCAACAGGGCCCAGATACGCAGTATTTT. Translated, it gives CASSQQGPDTQYF.

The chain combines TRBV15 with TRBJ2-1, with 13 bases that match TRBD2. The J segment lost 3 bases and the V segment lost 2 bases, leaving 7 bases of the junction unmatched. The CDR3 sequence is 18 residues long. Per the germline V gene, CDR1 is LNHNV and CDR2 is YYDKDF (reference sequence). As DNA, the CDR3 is TGTGCCACCAGCAGAATGCCGACTAGCGGGAGGATCTACAATGAGCAGTTCTTC. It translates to CATSRMPTSGRIYNEQFF. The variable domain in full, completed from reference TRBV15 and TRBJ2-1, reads DAMVIQNPRYQVTQFGKPVTLSCSQTLNHNVMYWYQQKSSQAPKLLFHYYDKDFNNEADTPDNFQSRRPNTSFCFLDIRSPGLGDTAMYLCATSRMPTSGRIYNEQFFGPGTRLTVL.